Below, 23 T cell receptor beta chains from the same sample are listed, as sequenced in a study of shared clonotypes between healthy human individuals. Here immunoSEQ multiplex PCR was the method, and the copy in TCRdb shows in-frame clones only, minus some. The sample consists of millions of clones, about 95% of them appearing once. Naive CD8 cells lacked CD45RO and underwent positive selection for CCR7, leaving out terminally differentiated effector memory CD45RA+ cells. The sequencing input was naive CD8+ T cells sorted from blood. Every receptor here comes from a man aged 18 to 30 in good health.

The rearrangement uses TRBV6-5 and TRBJ1-5; possible D gene TRBD1, 6 bases. This CDR3 is built from 14 residues. Between the trimmed V and J ends, which lost 2 bases and 3 bases, there was a span of 8 bases. In germline, CDR1 is MNHEY, CDR2 SVGAGI. CDR3 sequence reads: CASSYVGANQPQHF. Here the CDR3 DNA reads TGTGCCAGCAGTTACGTGGGGGCCAATCAGCCCCAGCATTTT.

The rearrangement joins TRBV5-1 to TRBJ1-5; 7 positions agree with TRBD1. After removal of 1 base from V and 7 bases from J, the junction contained 8 bases not matched to a gene. The CDR3 consists of 15 residues. The V gene's germline CDR1 is SGHRS and CDR2 YFSETQ. The CDR3 sequence is CASSLYRGIGQPQHF. The CDR3 bases are TGCGCCAGCAGCTTGTACAGGGGTATTGGGCAGCCCCAGCATTTT.

This clone appeared a few times. CDR3 in amino acids: CASSESWDWIYGYTF. The DNA of the CDR3 is TGCGCCAGCAGTGAGAGCTGGGACTGGATCTATGGCTACACCTTC. This chain uses TRBV10-2 with TRBJ1-2, with a weak D call TRBD1 (5 bases). CDR1 and CDR2 from the germline V gene are WSHSY and SAAADI. The CDR3 extends over 15 amino acids. Trimming pared 2 bases from V and 4 bases from J, leaving 14 bases between.

V usage is TRBV7-9 and J usage is TRBJ2-7, with TRBD2 identical over 11 bases. Germline V lookup: CDR1 SEHNR, CDR2 FQNEAQ (reference sequence). With 8 bases clipped from V and 6 bases from J, the junction kept 3 bases outside the gene matches. CDR3 size: 12 residues. CDR3 coding DNA: TGTGCCAGCTCCGGGACTAGCGGCGAGCAGTACTTC. Translated, it gives CASSGTSGEQYF.

This clone was counted once. The chain combines TRBV18 with TRBJ2-7; TRBD2 might be the D (6 bases). The CDR3 is made up of 17 amino acids. Per the germline V gene, CDR1 is KGHSH and CDR2 is LQKENI. With 2 bases removed from V and 8 bases from J, the gap between germline ends came to 25 bases. The CDR3 region is CASSPEPYRDSNLKQYF. For the CDR3, the DNA is TGTGCCAGCTCACCAGAGCCATACCGGGACTCCAACCTTAAGCAGTACTTC.

As for this clone: Other DNA sequences of this sample code for an identical CDR3. This rearrangement joins TRBV5-4 to TRBJ2-3, with D unresolved. The CDR3 extends over 11 amino acids. The germline V and J ends were trimmed by 0 bases and 5 bases, with 1 base remaining between them. The germline gives CDR1 SGHNT, CDR2 YYREEE (reference sequence). CDR3 nucleotide sequence: TGTGCCAGCAGCTTGGGAGATACGCAGTATTTT. Translated: CASSLGDTQYF.

The chain employs TRBV9 and TRBJ2-5; possibly TRBD1 or TRBD2 for D (7 bases each). Germline assignment: CDR1 SGDLS and CDR2 YYNGEE. The CDR3 is made up of 14 amino acids. Trimming pared 4 bases from V and 5 bases from J, leaving 15 bases between. For the CDR3, the DNA is TGTGCCAGCAGCTTCAGGGGGGGTGAGGAGACCCAGTACTTC. Translating it yields CASSFRGGEETQYF. The entire variable domain, with the rest obtained from reference TRBV9 and TRBJ2-5, is as follows: DSGVTQTPKHLITATGQRVTLRCSPRSGDLSVYWYQQSLDQGLQFLIQYYNGEERAKGNILERFSAQQFPDLHSELNLSSLELGDSALYFCASSFRGGEETQYFGPGTRLLVL.

The chain carries TRBV5-3 and TRBJ1-2; no reliable D call. TRBV5-3 is noted as an ORF with a role that remains uncertain. Trimming removed 7 bases at V and 0 bases at J, with 7 bases between. This CDR3 is 12 amino acids long. The CDR3 DNA reads TGTGCCAGAGTTAGGACTAACTATGGCTACACCTTC. Encoded protein: CARVRTNYGYTF.

This sequence joins TRBV11-2 and TRBJ2-7, with D possibly TRBD1 on 6 matching bases. The V gene's germline CDR1 is SGHAT and CDR2 FQNNGV. This CDR3 comprises 13 residues. V gave up 5 bases and J gave up 3 bases, with 11 bases separating them. The CDR3 DNA is TGTGCCAGCAGCCCCGGGACAATCTACGAGCAGTACTTC. Protein sequence: CASSPGTIYEQYF.

In the case of this clone: The sample carries other DNA sequences with the same CDR3. The J gene is TRBJ2-6, the V gene TRBV5-1; no clear D. V was clipped by 0 bases and J by 0 bases, with 4 bases between them. The CDR3 covers 15 residues. Germline CDR1 and CDR2: SGHRS and YFSETQ. The CDR3 region is CASSLGGSGANVLTF. CDR3 nucleotides: TGCGCCAGCAGCTTGGGAGGCTCTGGGGCCAACGTCCTGACTTTC.

Points on this clone: This sample also contains other DNA sequences that code for the same CDR3. This sequence joins TRBV5-1 and TRBJ2-5; TRBD1 or TRBD2 may be the D gene (5 bases each). Trimming took off 3 bases at V and 1 base at J, with 7 bases between the two ends. CDR3 size: 13 residues. Germline CDR1 and CDR2: SGHRS and YFSETQ. CDR3 in amino acids: CASSSGTQETQYF. The CDR3 coding sequence is TGCGCCAGCAGCTCCGGGACCCAAGAGACCCAGTACTTC.

The rearrangement links TRBV6-5 to TRBJ1-2, with D possibly being TRBD1 (6 bases). There are 13 residues in the CDR3. Germline assignment: CDR1 MNHEY and CDR2 SVGAGI. The V and J ends lost 2 bases and 4 bases respectively, with 8 bases between them. Written as DNA, the CDR3 is TGTGCCAGCAGTTACGGGACACTCTATGGCTACACCTTC. This translates into CASSYGTLYGYTF.

In its sample, this clone was seen a few times. The same CDR3 arises from other DNA sequences in this sample as well. The J gene is TRBJ1-1, the V gene TRBV28; no firm D call. The CDR3 has 12 residues. In germline, CDR1 is MDHEN, CDR2 SYDVKM. V lost 4 bases, J lost 0 bases, and 3 bases lay in between. As DNA, the CDR3 is TGTGCCAGCAGTTCGATGAACACTGAAGCTTTCTTT. Its protein is CASSSMNTEAFF. Drawing the rest from reference TRBV28 and TRBJ1-1, the complete variable domain is DVKVTQSSRYLVKRTGEKVFLECVQDMDHENMFWYRQDPGLGLRLIYFSYDVKMKEKGDIPEGYSVSREKKERFSLILESASTNQTSMYLCASSSMNTEAFFGQGTRLTVV.

About this clone itself: Other nucleotide sequences from this sample produce the same CDR3. V and J are TRBV28 and TRBJ2-1, with no clear D. The CDR3 consists of 12 residues. The germline CDR1 and CDR2 sequences are MDHEN and SYDVKM. Trimming shortened V by 3 bases and J by 4 bases, and 4 bases separated the two germline ends. This chain's CDR3 is CASSFLYNEQFF. The CDR3 bases are TGTGCCAGCAGTTTTTTGTACAATGAGCAGTTCTTC.

The chain is built from TRBV6-5 and TRBJ2-2; TRBD2 matches at 11 bases. CDR1 and CDR2 from the germline V gene are MNHEY and SVGAGI. This CDR3 region has 14 residues. J lost 6 bases, V lost 7 bases, and 4 bases had no gene match. For the CDR3, the DNA is TGTGCCAGCAATTCGGGACTAGCGGCCGGGGAGCTGTTTTTT. Translated: CASNSGLAAGELFF.

V is TRBV7-2 and J is TRBJ2-1; perhaps TRBD2 as D (5 bases). Germline V lookup: CDR1 SGHTA, CDR2 FQGNSA. The CDR3 runs to 17 residues. V was pared by 1 base and J by 3 bases, with 16 bases between. In DNA form, the CDR3 reads TGTGCCAGCAGCTTAGACTACCTCGGGATAGTCTACAATGAGCAGTTCTTC. This encodes CASSLDYLGIVYNEQFF. The variable domain in full, completed from reference TRBV7-2 and TRBJ2-1, reads GAGVSQSPSNKVTEKGKDVELRCDPISGHTALYWYRQSLGQGLEFLIYFQGNSAPDKSGLPSDRFSAERTGGSVSTLTIQRTQQEDSAVYLCASSLDYLGIVYNEQFFGPGTRLTVL.

This clone came up once. The chain links TRBV6-1 to TRBJ2-7, with a weak D call TRBD2 (5 bases). Trimming took off 2 bases at V and 2 bases at J, with 13 bases between the two ends. CDR3 length: 15 residues. Per germline, CDR1 MNHNS and CDR2 SASEGT. Written as DNA, the CDR3 is TGTGCCAGCAGTGAACTTGTGCACGGGACCTACGAGCAGTACTTC. Translating it yields CASSELVHGTYEQYF.

The chain uses TRBV2 and TRBJ2-7, with 9 bases aligning to TRBD2. V lost 10 bases to trimming and J lost 3 bases; unmatched junction nucleotides: 7. Germline lookup yields CDR1 SNHLY and CDR2 FYNNEI. CDR3 length equals 13 residues. This CDR3 is CAIRSGGYYEQYF. CDR3 DNA: TGTGCCATCCGTAGCGGGGGCTACTACGAGCAGTACTTC.

The rearrangement uses TRBV9 and TRBJ2-7; D uncertain. V dropped 0 bases and J dropped 0 bases, with 10 bases sitting between them. The CDR3 sequence is 15 residues long. The V gene's germline CDR1 is SGDLS and CDR2 YYNGEE. The CDR3 DNA sequence: TGTGCCAGCAGCGTAGCCGGAAGGAGCTCCTACGAGCAGTACTTC. Amino acid sequence: CASSVAGRSSYEQYF.

This chain links TRBV4-3 with TRBJ2-1; the match to TRBD2 covers 10 bases. The CDR3 consists of 16 residues. V trimming: 0 bases; J trimming: 5 bases; junction bases outside the gene matches: 4. Germline V gives CDR1 LGHNA, CDR2 YSLEER. CDR3 sequence: CASSQDRLAGDNEQFF. The CDR3 DNA sequence: TGCGCCAGCAGCCAAGACCGGCTAGCGGGGGACAATGAGCAGTTCTTC.

This CDR3 is CASSRSGIGYNEQFF. CDR3 coding DNA: TGTGCCAGCAGCCGGTCCGGGATTGGATACAATGAGCAGTTCTTC. This rearrangement joins TRBV11-3 to TRBJ2-1, with a possible D match to TRBD2 (5 bases). The germline V gene encodes CDR1 SGHNT and CDR2 YENEEA. V shed 5 bases and J shed 4 bases, with 15 bases lying between them. The CDR3 loop spans 15 amino acids.

This chain connects TRBV28 to TRBJ2-7; tentatively, D is TRBD1 (6 bases). Trimming took 2 bases from V and 3 from J, leaving 11 bases between them. The CDR3 extends over 14 amino acids. The germline gives CDR1 MDHEN, CDR2 SYDVKM. Written as DNA, the CDR3 is TGTGCCAGCAGTTTAGGGAACAGGGACTACGAGCAGTACTTC. Protein: CASSLGNRDYEQYF. Combining the CDR3 with reference TRBV28 and TRBJ2-7 gives the whole variable domain DVKVTQSSRYLVKRTGEKVFLECVQDMDHENMFWYRQDPGLGLRLIYFSYDVKMKEKGDIPEGYSVSREKKERFSLILESASTNQTSMYLCASSLGNRDYEQYFGPGTRLTVT.

CDR3 loop: CASSYGTEFTDTQYF. As DNA, the CDR3 is TGTGCCAGCAGTTATGGGACAGAATTCACAGATACGCAGTATTTT. The chain has TRBV6-5 and TRBJ2-3; 7 bases match TRBD1. CDR1 is MNHEY and CDR2 is SVGAGI in the germline V gene. Trimming at V came to 3 bases and at J to 2 bases, leaving 5 bases not matched to a gene. The CDR3 consists of 15 residues.